The TCR beta chain described here comes from a study of cytomegalovirus exposure and HLA in healthy donors. As to this clone: The target antigen is unknown.

Germline CDR1 and CDR2: SGHRS and YFSETQ. The V gene end was trimmed by 0 bases and the J gene end by 3 bases; junction bases not matched to a gene: 21. CDR3 length: 22 residues. Regarding the study as a whole: Specific recognition of CMV antigens was confirmed in vitro for a few chains (all CMV-associated). Subsequent analysis revealed that first-cohort TCR clusters tended to co-occur in the approximately 120 validation repertoires.

Assay used: immunoSEQ multiplex PCR; TCRdb lists only in-frame clones, some missing. There are more than 150,000 clones in the sample; more than 75% occur only once, and just under 3% lies in the top ten. The rearrangement links TRBV5-1 to TRBJ1-4; 9 bases are shared with TRBD1. The origin of this receptor is a man between 18 and 35 years old in good health and CMV-seronegative. Sequences were obtained from PBMCs. CDR3 DNA: TGCGCCAGCAGCTTGGCCTTCGTGGGACAGGGCCACCCCAGCTCCCCTAATGAAAAACTGTTTTTT. This sequence encodes CASSLAFVGQGHPSSPNEKLFF.